Listed here are 4 T cell receptor beta chains from one sample, sequenced in a study of OX40 agonist ivuxolimab in advanced cancers. Using immunoSEQ multiplex PCR, the repertoire was profiled, and TCRdb retains in-frame clones only, with some absent. This table has roughly 60,000 clones, around 84% appearing once. This sample comprised CD4+ or CD8+ T cells sorted from blood, obtained in a trial of the OX40 agonist ivuxolimab. The origin of the receptors is an adult with an advanced solid tumor such as melanoma, head and neck, liver or kidney cancer.

J is TRBJ1-5 and V is TRBV7-2; D call uncertain. This CDR3 comprises 15 residues. From germline, CDR1 is SGHTA and CDR2 FQGNSA. V was shortened by 5 bases and J by 0 bases, with 11 bases between the two germline ends. The CDR3 here is CASSQAHLSNQPQHF. Written as DNA, the CDR3 is TGTGCCAGCAGCCAGGCACACCTTAGCAATCAGCCCCAGCATTTT.

The chain is built from TRBV30 and TRBJ1-6; TRBD1 is a possible D gene (5 bases). The CDR3 spans 13 residues. Between the trimmed V and J ends, which lost 5 bases and 8 bases, there was a span of 13 bases. The germline V gene has CDR1 GTSNPN and CDR2 SVGIG (reference sequence). CDR3 sequence (DNA): TGTGCCTGGCAGCCCTTAGGGGATTCACCCCTCCACTTT. Its protein is CAWQPLGDSPLHF.

The rearrangement links TRBV20-1 to TRBJ1-1, with 8 bases lining up with TRBD1. The CDR3 sequence is 10 residues long. Germline V gene lookup returns CDR1 DFQATT and CDR2 SNEGSKA (reference sequence). The trim removed 6 bases at V and 12 bases at J, leaving 6 bases unmatched. The CDR3 here is CSAEDRVTFF. In nucleotides, the CDR3 is TGCAGTGCAGAGGACAGGGTAACTTTCTTT.

The chain joins TRBV19 to TRBJ1-1; D is ambiguous. Germline V CDR1 and CDR2: LNHDA, SQIVND (reference sequence). Between the trimmed V and J ends, which lost 3 bases and 3 bases, there was a span of 11 bases. The CDR3 is made up of 14 amino acids. The CDR3 region is CASSIFRGDTEAFF. The CDR3 region has the DNA TGTGCCAGTAGTATTTTTCGGGGAGACACTGAAGCTTTCTTT.